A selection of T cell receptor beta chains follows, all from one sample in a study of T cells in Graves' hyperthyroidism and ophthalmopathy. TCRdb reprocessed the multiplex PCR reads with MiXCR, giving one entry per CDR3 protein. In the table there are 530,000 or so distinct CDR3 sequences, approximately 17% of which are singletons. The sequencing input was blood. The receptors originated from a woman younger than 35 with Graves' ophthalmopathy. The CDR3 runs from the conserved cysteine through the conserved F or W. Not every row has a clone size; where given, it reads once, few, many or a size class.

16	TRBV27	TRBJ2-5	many	CATRPWTSGGQETQYF
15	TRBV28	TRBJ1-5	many	CASRPQGYSNQPQHF
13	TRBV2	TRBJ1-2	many	CASRPGTGYGYTF
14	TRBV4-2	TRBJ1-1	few	CASSHPGQNTEAFF
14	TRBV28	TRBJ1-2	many	CASSLTGDWYGYTF
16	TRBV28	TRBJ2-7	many	CASSAGTGGFFYEQYF
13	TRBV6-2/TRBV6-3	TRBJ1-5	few	CASSPRGSQPQHF
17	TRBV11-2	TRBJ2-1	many	CASSPSPLAGTDNEQFF
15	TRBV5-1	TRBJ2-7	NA	CASSLEPADRGEQYF
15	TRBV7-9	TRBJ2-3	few	CASSLAPTLADTQYF
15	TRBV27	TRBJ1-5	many	CASRKTQETDQPQHF
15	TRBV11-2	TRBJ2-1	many	CASTSKQGAPNEQFF
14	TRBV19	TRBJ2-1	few	CASSSWDRYNEQFF
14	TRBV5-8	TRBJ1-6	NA	CASSLEGQNSPLHF
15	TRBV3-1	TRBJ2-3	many	CASSQDGGFTDTQYF
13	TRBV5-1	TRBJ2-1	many	CASNAGRYNEQFF
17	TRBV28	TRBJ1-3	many	CASSLWISGNSGNTIYF
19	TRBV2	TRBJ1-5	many	CASKLYRDRGFHSNQPQHF
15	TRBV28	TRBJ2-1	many	CASGLRDRGYNEQFF
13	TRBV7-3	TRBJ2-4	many	CASSLGQGNIQYF
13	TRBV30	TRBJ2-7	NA	CAWSGTGDYEQYF
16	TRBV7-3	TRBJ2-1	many	CASSPNRGGSYNEQFF
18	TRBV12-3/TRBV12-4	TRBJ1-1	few	CASSVGHGLKGEDTEAFF
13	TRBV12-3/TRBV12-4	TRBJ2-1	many	CASSLGKSAEQFF
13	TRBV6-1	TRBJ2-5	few	CATSRQGAETQYF
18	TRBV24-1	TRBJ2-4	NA	CATSDGGGGILAKNIQYF
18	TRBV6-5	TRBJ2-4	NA	CASSYPGDGTGDQDIQYF
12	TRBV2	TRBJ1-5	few	CASKEWNQPQHF
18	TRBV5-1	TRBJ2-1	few	CASSLTSGRVSSYNEQFF
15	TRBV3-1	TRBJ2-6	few	CASSQGGSGANVLTF
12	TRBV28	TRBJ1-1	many	CASSTTQKRAFF
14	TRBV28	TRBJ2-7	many	CASSPPGQGLRLYF
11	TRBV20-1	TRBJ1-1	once	CSAVSGTEAFF
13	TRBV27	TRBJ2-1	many	CASSLVRGHEQFF
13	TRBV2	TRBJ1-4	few	CASRKGANEKLFF
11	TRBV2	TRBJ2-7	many	CASSGSYEQYF
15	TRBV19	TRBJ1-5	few	CASSIDAASNQPQHF